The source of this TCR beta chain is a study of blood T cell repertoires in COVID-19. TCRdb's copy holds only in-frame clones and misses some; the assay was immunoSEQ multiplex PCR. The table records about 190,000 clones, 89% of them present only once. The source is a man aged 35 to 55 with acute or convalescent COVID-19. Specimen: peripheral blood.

CDR3 protein: CASSLGQTNTEAFF. In nucleotides, the CDR3 is TGTGCCAGTAGCCTGGGGCAGACGAACACTGAAGCTTTCTTT. The chain joins TRBV19 to TRBJ1-1, with D possibly matching TRBD1 (5 bases). V was trimmed by 6 bases and J by 1 base, leaving 12 bases between them. The length of the CDR3 is 14 residues. Germline CDR1 is LNHDA and CDR2 is SQIVND (reference sequence).